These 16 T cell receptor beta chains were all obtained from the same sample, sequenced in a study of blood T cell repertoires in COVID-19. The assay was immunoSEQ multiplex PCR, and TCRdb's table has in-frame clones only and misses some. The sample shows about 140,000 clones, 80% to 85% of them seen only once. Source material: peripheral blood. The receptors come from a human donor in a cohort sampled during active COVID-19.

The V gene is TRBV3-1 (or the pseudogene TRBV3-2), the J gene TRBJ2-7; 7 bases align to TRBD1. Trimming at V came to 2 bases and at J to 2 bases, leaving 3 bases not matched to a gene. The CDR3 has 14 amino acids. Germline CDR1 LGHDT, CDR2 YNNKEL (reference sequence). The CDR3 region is CASSQPGQTYEQYF. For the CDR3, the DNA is TGTGCCAGCAGCCAACCGGGACAGACCTACGAGCAGTACTTC.

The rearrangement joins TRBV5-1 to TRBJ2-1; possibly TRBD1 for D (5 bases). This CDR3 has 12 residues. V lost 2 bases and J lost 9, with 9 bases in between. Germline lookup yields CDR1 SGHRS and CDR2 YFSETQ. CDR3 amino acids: CASSFRVTEQFF. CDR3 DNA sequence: TGCGCCAGCAGCTTCAGGGTCACTGAGCAGTTCTTC.

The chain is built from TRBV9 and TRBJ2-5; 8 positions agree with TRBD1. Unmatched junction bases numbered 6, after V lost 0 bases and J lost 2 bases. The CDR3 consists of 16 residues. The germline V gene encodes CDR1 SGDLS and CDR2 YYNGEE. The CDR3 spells CASSVDPRGPQETQYF. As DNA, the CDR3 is TGTGCCAGCAGCGTAGACCCCAGGGGGCCTCAAGAGACCCAGTACTTC.

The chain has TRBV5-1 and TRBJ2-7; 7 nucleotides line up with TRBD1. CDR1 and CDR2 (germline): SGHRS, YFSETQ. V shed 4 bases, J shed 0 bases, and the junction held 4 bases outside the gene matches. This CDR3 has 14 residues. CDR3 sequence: CASSRTGTSYEQYF. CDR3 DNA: TGCGCCAGCAGCCGGACAGGAACCTCCTACGAGCAGTACTTC. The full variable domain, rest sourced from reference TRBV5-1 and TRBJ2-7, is KAGVTQTPRYLIKTRGQQVTLSCSPISGHRSVSWYQQTPGQGLQFLFEYFSETQRNKGNFPGRFSGRQFSNSRSEMNVSTLELGDSALYLCASSRTGTSYEQYFGPGTRLTVT.

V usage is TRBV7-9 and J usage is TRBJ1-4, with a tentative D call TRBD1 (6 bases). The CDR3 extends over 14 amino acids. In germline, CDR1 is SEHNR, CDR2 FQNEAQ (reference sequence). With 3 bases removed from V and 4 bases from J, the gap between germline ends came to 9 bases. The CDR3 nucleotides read TGTGCCAGCAGCTTGGGCAGGGGTAATGAAAAACTGTTTTTT. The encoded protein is CASSLGRGNEKLFF.

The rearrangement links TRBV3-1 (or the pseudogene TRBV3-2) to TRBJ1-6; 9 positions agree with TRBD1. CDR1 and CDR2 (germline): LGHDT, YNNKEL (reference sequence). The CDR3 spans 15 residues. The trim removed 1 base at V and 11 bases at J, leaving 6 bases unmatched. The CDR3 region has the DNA TGTGCCAGCAGCCAAGGAGGGGACAGGGTAGCACCCCTCCACTTT. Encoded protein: CASSQGGDRVAPLHF.

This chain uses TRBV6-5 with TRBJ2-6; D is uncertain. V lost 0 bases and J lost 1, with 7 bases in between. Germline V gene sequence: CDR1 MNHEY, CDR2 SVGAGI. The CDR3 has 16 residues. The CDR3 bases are TGTGCCAGCAGTTACTCGTACGGGTCTGGGGCCAACGTCCTGACTTTC. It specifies CASSYSYGSGANVLTF.

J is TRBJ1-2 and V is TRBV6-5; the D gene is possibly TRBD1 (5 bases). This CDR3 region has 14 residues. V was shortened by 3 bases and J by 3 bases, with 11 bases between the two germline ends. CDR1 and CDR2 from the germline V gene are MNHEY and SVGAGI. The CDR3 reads CASSYRGSDYGYTF. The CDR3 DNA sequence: TGTGCCAGCAGTTATCGGGGGTCCGACTATGGCTACACCTTC.

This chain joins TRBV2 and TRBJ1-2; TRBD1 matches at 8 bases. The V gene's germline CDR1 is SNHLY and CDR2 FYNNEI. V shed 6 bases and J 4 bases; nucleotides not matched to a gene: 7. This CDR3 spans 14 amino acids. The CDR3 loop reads CASSETGVLYGYTF. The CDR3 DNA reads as TGTGCCAGCAGCGAGACAGGGGTCCTCTATGGCTACACCTTC.

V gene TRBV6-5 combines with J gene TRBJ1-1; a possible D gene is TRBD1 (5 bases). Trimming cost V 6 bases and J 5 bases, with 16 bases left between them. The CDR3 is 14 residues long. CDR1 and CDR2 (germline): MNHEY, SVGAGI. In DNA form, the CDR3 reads TGTGCCAGCAGAGACAGCAAGATCAGGACTGAAGCTTTCTTT. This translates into CASRDSKIRTEAFF.

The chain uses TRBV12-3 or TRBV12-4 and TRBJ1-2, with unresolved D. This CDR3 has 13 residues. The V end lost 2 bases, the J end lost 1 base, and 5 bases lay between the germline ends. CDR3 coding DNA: TGTGCCAGCAGTTTAAGACTTAACTATGGCTACACCTTC. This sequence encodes CASSLRLNYGYTF.

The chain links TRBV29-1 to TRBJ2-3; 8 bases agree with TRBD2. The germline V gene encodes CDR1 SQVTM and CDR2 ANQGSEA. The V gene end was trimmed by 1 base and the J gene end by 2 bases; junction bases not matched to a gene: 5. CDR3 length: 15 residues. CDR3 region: CSVEGASGSTDTQYF. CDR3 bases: TGCAGCGTTGAAGGGGCTAGCGGGTCCACAGATACGCAGTATTTT.

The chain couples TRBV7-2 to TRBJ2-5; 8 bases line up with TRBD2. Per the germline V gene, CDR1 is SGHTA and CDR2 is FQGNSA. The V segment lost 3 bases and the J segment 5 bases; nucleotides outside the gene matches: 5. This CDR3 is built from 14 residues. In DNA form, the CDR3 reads TGTGCCAGCAGCTTGCGGGGGGCTGGGGAGACCCAGTACTTC. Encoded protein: CASSLRGAGETQYF.

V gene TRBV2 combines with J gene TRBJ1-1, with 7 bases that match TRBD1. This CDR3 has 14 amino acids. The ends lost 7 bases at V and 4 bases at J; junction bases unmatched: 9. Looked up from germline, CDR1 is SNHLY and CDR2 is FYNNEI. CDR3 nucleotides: TGTGCCAGCACCAGAAGACAGGGACCCACTGAAGCTTTCTTT. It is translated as CASTRRQGPTEAFF.

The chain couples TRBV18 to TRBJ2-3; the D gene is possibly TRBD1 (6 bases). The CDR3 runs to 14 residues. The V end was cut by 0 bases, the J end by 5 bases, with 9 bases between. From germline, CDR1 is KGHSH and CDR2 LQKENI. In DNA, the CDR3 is TGTGCCAGCTCACCACCCCAGGGGCAAGATACGCAGTATTTT. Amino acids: CASSPPQGQDTQYF.

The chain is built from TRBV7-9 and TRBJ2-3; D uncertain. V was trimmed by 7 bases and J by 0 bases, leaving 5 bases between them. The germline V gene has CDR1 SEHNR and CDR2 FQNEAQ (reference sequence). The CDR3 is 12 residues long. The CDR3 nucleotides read TGTGCCAGCACCCCTAGCACAGATACGCAGTATTTT. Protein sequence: CASTPSTDTQYF.